The clone carrying this TCR beta chain was seen a handful of times. Sorting of CD4+ and CD8+ T cells was performed on PBMCs. This specimen belongs to a study of CD8+ T cells in alopecia areata. RNA was extracted and reverse transcribed into cDNA as the sequencing template. Repertoires were generated with immunoSEQ multiplex PCR, while TCRdb's copy carries only in-frame clones and drops some. The sample consists of about 150,000 clones, about 53% of them appearing once. Trimming at V came to 3 bases and at J to 2 bases, leaving 14 bases not matched to a gene. The germline gives CDR1 GTSNPN, CDR2 SVGIG (reference sequence). The CDR3 sequence is 17 residues long.

The receptor was derived from a human donor with alopecia areata. The material was CD8+ T cells sorted from blood, obtained at week 0. This sequence joins TRBV30 and TRBJ2-3; 7 nucleotides line up with TRBD2. This CDR3 reads CAWSDSWERGNTDTQYF. The CDR3 DNA sequence: TGTGCCTGGAGCGATTCTTGGGAGCGGGGAAACACAGATACGCAGTATTTT.